This TCR beta chain was recorded in a study of CD8+CD57+ T cells in acquired aplastic anemia (dated by TCRdb to 2016 to 2019). With respect to the entire study: A mean of around 3.3 ug of DNA, ranging from about 0.17 to 30 ug, was extracted from sorted CD4+ and CD8+ cells. CD8+CD57+ expansion was defined as a frequency above the mean frequency observed in healthy subjects.

Patients chosen for sequencing had shown expansion of CD8+CD57+ cells by flow cytometry. Severe acquired aplastic anemia was diagnosed in all patients according to International Study of Aplastic Anemia and Agranulocytosis and Camitta criteria. Patients had received no therapy at the time of blood sampling. The study deep-sequenced TCR repertoires of sorted CD4+ and CD8+ blood T cells from severe aplastic anemia patients and healthy subjects. Patients were enrolled in the USA under clinicaltrials.gov protocols 00001620, 01623167, 00001397, 00071045, 00081523 and 00961064. Ficoll-Paque density gradient centrifugation was used to isolate peripheral blood mononuclear cells. Before DNA extraction, CD4+ and CD8+ T cells were sorted with FACS or magnetic beads. Study-wide conclusions, independent of this receptor: CD8+ Simpson's diversity did not differ significantly between patients and healthy controls (P=0.060). Around 31 CD8+ CDR3 sequences were shared between patients and controls but appeared highly expressed in patients and within their immunodominant clones.

Genomic DNA was used as template for profiling of TCR beta VDJ combinations and CDR3 sequences. An Illumina HiSeq 2000 was used for TCR repertoire sequencing. Concerning the study's data processing: Repertoire assessment relied on Simpson's diversity index, CDR3 size and DJ length profiles, and TRBV/TRBJ rearrangement plots. The most abundant DNA sequence in the deep sequencing data was taken as the immunodominant clone. CDR3 amino acid sequences were checked for sharing across subjects and were also compared against the VDJdb database and published repertoires. TCRdb reprocessed the public reads (quality trimming at Q25 with fastp, clone calling with MiXCR) and kept in-frame beta chains. Each entry merges the rows of one CDR3 protein and shows their most common DNA and genes. What appears here as the V and J calls and clone size reflects TCRdb's work, not the paper's. This sample is represented by more than 150,000 distinct CDR3 sequences; about half of them were singletons. About an eighth of the sample rests with the top ten.

Comment on this clonotype: What this receptor recognizes is not known. No much larger clonotype is one base removed from it; base qualities were not supplied.

CDR3 length: 11 amino acids, cysteine to phenylalanine. Only the CDR3 part of the read is kept: 33 bases, read in frame from the first base. V gives up 5 bases and J gives up 5 bases, and the segment between their germline ends measures 6 bases. In the germline V gene, CDR1 corresponds to SNHLY and CDR2 to FYNNEI. The sequence came from a human donor with aplastic anemia. Sample: sorted CD4+, CD8+, or CD8+CD57+ T cells (not recorded which) from PBMCs. The chain is encoded by TRBV2 joined to TRBJ2-5; the D gene cannot be named for sure. The CDR3 reads as follows: CASSRSETQYF. The sequenced DNA: TGTGCCAGCAGTCGCAGTGAGACCCAGTACTTC.